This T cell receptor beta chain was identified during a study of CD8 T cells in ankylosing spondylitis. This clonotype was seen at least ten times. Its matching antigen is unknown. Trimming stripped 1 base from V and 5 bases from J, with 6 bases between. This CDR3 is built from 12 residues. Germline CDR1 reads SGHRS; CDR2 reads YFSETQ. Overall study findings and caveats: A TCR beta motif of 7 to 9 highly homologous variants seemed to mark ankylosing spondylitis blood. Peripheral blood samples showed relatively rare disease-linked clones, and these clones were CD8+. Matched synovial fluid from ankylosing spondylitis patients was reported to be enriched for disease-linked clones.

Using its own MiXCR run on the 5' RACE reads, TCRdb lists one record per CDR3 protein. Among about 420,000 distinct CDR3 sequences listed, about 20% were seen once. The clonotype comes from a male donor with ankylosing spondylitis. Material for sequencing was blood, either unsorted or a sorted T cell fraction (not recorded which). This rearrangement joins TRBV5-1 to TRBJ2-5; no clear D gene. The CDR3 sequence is CASSLQGETQYF. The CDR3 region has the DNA TGCGCCAGCAGCTTGCAAGGGGAGACCCAGTACTTC. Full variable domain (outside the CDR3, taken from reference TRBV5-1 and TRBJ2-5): KAGVTQTPRYLIKTRGQQVTLSCSPISGHRSVSWYQQTPGQGLQFLFEYFSETQRNKGNFPGRFSGRQFSNSRSEMNVSTLELGDSALYLCASSLQGETQYFGPGTRLLVL.